This T cell receptor (beta chain) comes out of a study of molecular identifiers for immune sequencing clone quantification. Whole-study results and caveats: Spiked Jurkat TCR RNA equal to one cell could reportedly be picked out among one million naive cells. Effector cells had over 99% of their molecules in clones above 20 RNA copies, while naive cells had under 1%.

About this clonotype: The antigen is undetermined.

With listed TCR primers and previously described methods, bulk TCR libraries were prepared. TCRdb reanalysed the PCR reads using MiXCR and keeps one entry per CDR3 protein. Of fewer than 45,000 distinct CDR3 sequences listed, roughly 22% are singletons. CDR1 and CDR2 from the germline V gene are MGHRA and YSYEKL. This CDR3 has 13 residues. Trimming took off 11 bases at V and 2 bases at J, with 14 bases between the two ends. A CD8+CD4-CCR7+CD45RA+ gate was used to sort naive CD8 T cells. The rearrangement links TRBV4-1 to TRBJ2-3; the D is unclear. The clonotype was recovered from a human donor in good health. Some libraries in this study had Jurkat cell RNA spiked in. Sequencing used naive CD8+ T cells from blood, with Jurkat cell RNA spiked in. Subset of the sample: FACS-sorted CD8+CD4-CCR7+CD45RA+ naive T cells. As DNA, the CDR3 is TGCGCCCGCCGCCAAGCTCCCACAGATACGCAGTATTTT. It is translated as CARRQAPTDTQYF.